What follows is one T cell receptor beta chain and its context. The data originate from a study of blood T cell repertoires in COVID-19. About the study: The samples span acute and convalescent COVID-19 from the United States, Italy and Spain. Sources were T cells, B-cell-depleted T cells, or PBMCs; the material itself was cDNA or gDNA.

Libraries were prepared by immunoSEQ multiplex PCR; TCRdb keeps only in-frame clonotypes and omits some of them. The table lists about 55,000 clones, 75% to 85% of them singletons. The source is a human donor in a cohort sampled during active COVID-19. Sequenced material: peripheral blood.

DNA for the CDR3: TGTGCCAGTAGTATAGGACCAGGCCGAAGCACAGATACGCAGTATTTT. As protein: CASSIGPGRSTDTQYF. This chain joins TRBV19 and TRBJ2-3; D remains ambiguous. The CDR3 runs to 16 residues. The germline V gene has CDR1 LNHDA and CDR2 SQIVND (reference sequence). V lost 1 base to trimming and J lost 0 bases, with 11 bases between them.